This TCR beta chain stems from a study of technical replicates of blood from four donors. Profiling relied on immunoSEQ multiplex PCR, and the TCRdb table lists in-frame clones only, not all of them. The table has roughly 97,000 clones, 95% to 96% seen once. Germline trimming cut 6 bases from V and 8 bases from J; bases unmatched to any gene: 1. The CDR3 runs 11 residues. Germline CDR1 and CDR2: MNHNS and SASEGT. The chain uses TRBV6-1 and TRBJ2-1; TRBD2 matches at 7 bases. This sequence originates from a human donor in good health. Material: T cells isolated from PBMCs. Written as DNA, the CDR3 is TGTGCCAGCAGAGCGGGACATGAGCAGTTCTTC. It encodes CASRAGHEQFF.